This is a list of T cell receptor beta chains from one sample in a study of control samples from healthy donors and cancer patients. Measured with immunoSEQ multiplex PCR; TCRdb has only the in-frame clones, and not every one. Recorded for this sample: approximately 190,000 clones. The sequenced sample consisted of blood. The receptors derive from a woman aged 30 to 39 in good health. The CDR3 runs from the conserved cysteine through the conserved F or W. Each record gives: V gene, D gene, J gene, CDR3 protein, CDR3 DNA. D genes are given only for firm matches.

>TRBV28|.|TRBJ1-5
CASRDTLSNQPQHF
TGTGCCAGCAGGGACACCCTTAGCAATCAGCCCCAGCATTTT
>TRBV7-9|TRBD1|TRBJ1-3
CACDRGNGNTIYF
TGTGCCTGCGACAGGGGAAATGGAAACACCATATATTTT
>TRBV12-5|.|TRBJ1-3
CASGLLPGGNTIYF
TGTGCTAGTGGTCTCCTCCCGGGGGGAAACACCATATATTTT
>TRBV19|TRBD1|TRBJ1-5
CASTPGQDSNQPQHF
TGTGCCAGTACCCCGGGACAGGATAGCAATCAGCCCCAGCATTTT
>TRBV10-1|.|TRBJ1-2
CASSDLDRMNGYTF
TGCGCCAGCAGTGATCTTGACAGGATGAATGGCTACACCTTC
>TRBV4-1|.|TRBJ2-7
CASSQVFRGSAYEQYF
TGCGCCAGCAGCCAAGTTTTCAGGGGATCTGCCTACGAGCAGTACTTC
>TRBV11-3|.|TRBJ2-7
CASSLRGRGYEQYF
TGTGCCAGCAGCCTCCGGGGAAGAGGGTACGAGCAGTACTTC
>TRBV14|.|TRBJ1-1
CASSLGPEAFF
TGTGCCAGCAGCCTTGGTCCTGAAGCTTTCTTT
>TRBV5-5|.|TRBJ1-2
CASSFVETSGGYTF
TGTGCCAGCAGCTTTGTGGAAACCTCTGGTGGCTACACCTTC
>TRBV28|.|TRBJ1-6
CASSDSPNYNSPLHF
TGTGCCAGCTCCGACAGCCCGAATTATAATTCACCCCTCCACTTT
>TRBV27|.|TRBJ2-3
CASSLYFKLSSTDTQYF
TGTGCCAGCAGTTTATACTTTAAACTTTCTAGCACAGATACGCAGTATTTT
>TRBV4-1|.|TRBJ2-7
CASSQDRGSYEQYF
TGCGCCAGCAGCCAAGATCGGGGATCCTACGAGCAGTACTTC
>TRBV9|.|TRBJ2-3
CASSMSQGRADTQYF
TGTGCCAGCAGCATGTCACAGGGACGGGCAGATACGCAGTATTTT
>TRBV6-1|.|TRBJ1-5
CASSEFGNQPQHF
TGTGCCAGCAGTGAATTTGGCAATCAGCCCCAGCATTTT